This T cell receptor (beta chain) comes out of a study of Ad26.COV2.S vaccination and SARS-CoV-2 variants. Study-wide points: Reported post-vaccination CD8+ and CD4+ T cell responses to spike showed substantial breadth. The TCR breadth and depth analyses may have understated or missed part of the total T cell responses. Vaccinees showed greater spike-specific TCR breadth than placebo recipients. Whether participants received vaccine or placebo, their non-spike TCR breadth was similar.

This table comes from immunoSEQ multiplex PCR, and its TCRdb copy is limited to in-frame clones, with some not included. The sample has about 350,000 clones; roughly nine tenths are singletons. Turning to this clone: The antigen is unknown.

CDR3 size: 13 residues. The germline CDR1 and CDR2 sequences are ENHRY and SYGVKD. V dropped 10 bases and J dropped 1 base, with 13 bases sitting between them. This receptor was obtained from a human donor who had recovered from COVID-19. V usage is TRBV10-3 and J usage is TRBJ1-1, with D unclear. The material was peripheral blood, obtained after recovery from COVID-19. The CDR3 spells CATWSSPNTEAFF. The CDR3 DNA sequence: TGTGCCACCTGGAGTTCACCGAACACTGAAGCTTTCTTT.